This T cell receptor beta chain is from a study of identical twins. Points from the study as a whole: Cross-sectional statistical analysis, not tracking of the same donors, underpinned the conclusions. Models underestimated out-of-frame TCR alpha sharing in monozygotic twins.

This clonotype was detected many times. What it binds is not known. Template switching created a universal primer site, and the cDNA included unique molecular identifiers. TCRdb re-called the 5' RACE reads through MiXCR, storing one row per CDR3 protein. Among around 370,000 distinct CDR3 sequences listed, around 9.7% were seen once. The origin of this receptor is a woman between 45 and 65 years old in good health. Sequencing was carried out using naive T cells sorted from blood.

CDR3 DNA: TGCGCCAGCAGCTTGTGGGGGAGGAACTATGGCTACACCTTC. It yields the protein CASSLWGRNYGYTF. This rearrangement joins TRBV5-1 to TRBJ1-2; the D gene is possibly TRBD1 (5 bases). V gave up 1 base and J gave up 2 bases, with 9 bases separating them. Per germline, CDR1 SGHRS and CDR2 YFSETQ. This CDR3 spans 14 amino acids. The full variable domain, completed using reference TRBV5-1 and TRBJ1-2, is KAGVTQTPRYLIKTRGQQVTLSCSPISGHRSVSWYQQTPGQGLQFLFEYFSETQRNKGNFPGRFSGRQFSNSRSEMNVSTLELGDSALYLCASSLWGRNYGYTFGSGTRLTVV.